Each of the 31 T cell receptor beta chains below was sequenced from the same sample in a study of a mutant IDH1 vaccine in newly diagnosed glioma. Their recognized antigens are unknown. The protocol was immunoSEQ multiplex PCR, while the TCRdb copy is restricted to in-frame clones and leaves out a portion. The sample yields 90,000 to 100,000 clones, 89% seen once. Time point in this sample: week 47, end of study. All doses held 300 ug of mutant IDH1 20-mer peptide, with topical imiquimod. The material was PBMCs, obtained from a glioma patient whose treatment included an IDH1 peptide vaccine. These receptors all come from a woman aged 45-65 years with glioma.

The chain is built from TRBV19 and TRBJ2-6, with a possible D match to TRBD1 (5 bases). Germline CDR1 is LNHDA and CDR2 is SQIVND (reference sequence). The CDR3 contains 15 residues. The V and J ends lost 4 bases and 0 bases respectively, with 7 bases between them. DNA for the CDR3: TGTGCCAGTAGTACACAGGTCTCTGGGGCCAACGTCCTGACTTTC. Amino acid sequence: CASSTQVSGANVLTF.

The CDR3 protein is CASSYASGAGNEQFF. In DNA form, the CDR3 reads TGTGCCAGCAGTTACGCGTCAGGGGCTGGCAATGAGCAGTTCTTC. The chain joins TRBV6-5 to TRBJ2-1, with D maybe TRBD1 (6 bases). V was clipped by 2 bases and J by 6 bases, with 14 bases between them. CDR3 length: 15 residues. Germline V CDR1 and CDR2: MNHEY, SVGAGI.

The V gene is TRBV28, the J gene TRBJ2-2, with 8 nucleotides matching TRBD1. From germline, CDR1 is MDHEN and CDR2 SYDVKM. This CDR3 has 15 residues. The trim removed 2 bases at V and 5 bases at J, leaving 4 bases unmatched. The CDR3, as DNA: TGTGCCAGCAGTTTAGAGACAGGGGCTACCGGGGAGCTGTTTTTT. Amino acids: CASSLETGATGELFF.

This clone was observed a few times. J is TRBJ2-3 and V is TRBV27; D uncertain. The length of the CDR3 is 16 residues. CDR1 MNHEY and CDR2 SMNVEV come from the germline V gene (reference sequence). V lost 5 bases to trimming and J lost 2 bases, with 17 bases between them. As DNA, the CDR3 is TGTGCCAGCAGTCCAACTCGCGGAGTAATCACAGATACGCAGTATTTT. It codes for CASSPTRGVITDTQYF.

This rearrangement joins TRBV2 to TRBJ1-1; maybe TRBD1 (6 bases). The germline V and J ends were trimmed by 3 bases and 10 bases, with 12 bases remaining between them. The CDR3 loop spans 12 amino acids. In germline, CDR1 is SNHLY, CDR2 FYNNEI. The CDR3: CASSERDRTAFF. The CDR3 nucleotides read TGTGCCAGCAGTGAGCGAGACAGGACAGCTTTCTTT.

The CDR3 loop reads CASSLHDYEQYF. The CDR3 DNA follows: TGTGCCAGCAGCTTACACGACTACGAGCAGTACTTC. J is TRBJ2-7 and V is TRBV5-4; D is undetermined. Trimming cost V 2 bases and J 3 bases, with 6 bases left between them. CDR1 and CDR2 from the germline V gene are SGHNT and YYREEE (reference sequence). The CDR3 contains 12 residues.

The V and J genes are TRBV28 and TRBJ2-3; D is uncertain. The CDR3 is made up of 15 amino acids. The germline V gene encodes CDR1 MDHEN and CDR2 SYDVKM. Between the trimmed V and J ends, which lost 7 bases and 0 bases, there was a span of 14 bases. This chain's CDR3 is CASNFGLLSTDTQYF. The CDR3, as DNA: TGTGCCAGCAATTTTGGGCTCTTAAGCACAGATACGCAGTATTTT.

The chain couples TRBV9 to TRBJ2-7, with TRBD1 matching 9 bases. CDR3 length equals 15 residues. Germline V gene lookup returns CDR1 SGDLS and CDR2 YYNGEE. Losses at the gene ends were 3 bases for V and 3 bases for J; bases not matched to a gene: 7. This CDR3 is CASSAGQGSLYEQYF. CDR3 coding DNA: TGTGCCAGCAGCGCGGGACAGGGTTCCCTCTACGAGCAGTACTTC. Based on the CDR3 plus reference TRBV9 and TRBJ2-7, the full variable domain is DSGVTQTPKHLITATGQRVTLRCSPRSGDLSVYWYQQSLDQGLQFLIQYYNGEERAKGNILERFSAQQFPDLHSELNLSSLELGDSALYFCASSAGQGSLYEQYFGPGTRLTVT.

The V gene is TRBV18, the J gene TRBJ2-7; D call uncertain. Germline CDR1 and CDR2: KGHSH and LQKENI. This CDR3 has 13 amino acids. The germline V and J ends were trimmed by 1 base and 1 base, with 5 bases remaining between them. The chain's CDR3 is CASSPLESYEQYF. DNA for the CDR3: TGTGCCAGCTCACCACTAGAGTCCTACGAGCAGTACTTC.

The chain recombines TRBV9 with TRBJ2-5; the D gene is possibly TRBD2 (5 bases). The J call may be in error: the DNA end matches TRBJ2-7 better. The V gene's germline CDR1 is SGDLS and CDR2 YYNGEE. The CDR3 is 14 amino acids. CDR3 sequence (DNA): TGTGCCAGCAGCGTAGGAGAGGGTTTCTACGAGCAGTACTTC. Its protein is CASSVGEGFYEQYF.

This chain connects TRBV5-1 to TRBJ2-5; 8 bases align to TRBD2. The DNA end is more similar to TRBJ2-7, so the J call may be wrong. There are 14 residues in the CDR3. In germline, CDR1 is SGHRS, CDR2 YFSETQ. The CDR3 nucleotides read TGCGCCAGCAGCTTGACTAGCGGCATCTACGAGCAGTACTTC. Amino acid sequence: CASSLTSGIYEQYF.

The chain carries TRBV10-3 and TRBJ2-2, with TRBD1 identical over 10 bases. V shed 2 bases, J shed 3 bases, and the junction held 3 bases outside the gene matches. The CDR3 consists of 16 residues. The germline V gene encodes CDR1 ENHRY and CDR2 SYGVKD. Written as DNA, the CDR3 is TGTGCCATCAGTGAGAGGGGGACAGGGGACACCGGGGAGCTGTTTTTT. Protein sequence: CAISERGTGDTGELFF.

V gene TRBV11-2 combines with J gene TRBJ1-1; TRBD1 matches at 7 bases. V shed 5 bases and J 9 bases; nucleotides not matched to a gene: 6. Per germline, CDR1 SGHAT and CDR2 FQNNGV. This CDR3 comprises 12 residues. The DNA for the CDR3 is TGTGCCAGCAGCGTCCGGGACAGCAAAGCTTTCTTT. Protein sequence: CASSVRDSKAFF.

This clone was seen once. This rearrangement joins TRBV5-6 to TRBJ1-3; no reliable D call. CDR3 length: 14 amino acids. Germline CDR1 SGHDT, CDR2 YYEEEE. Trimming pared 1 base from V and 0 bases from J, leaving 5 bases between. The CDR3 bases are TGTGCCAGCAGCTTGCTCACCTCTGGAAACACCATATATTTT. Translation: CASSLLTSGNTIYF. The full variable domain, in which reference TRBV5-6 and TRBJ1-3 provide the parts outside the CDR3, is DAGVTQSPTHLIKTRGQQVTLRCSPKSGHDTVSWYQQALGQGPQFIFQYYEEEERQRGNFPDRFSGHQFPNYSSELNVNALLLGDSALYLCASSLLTSGNTIYFGEGSWLTVV.

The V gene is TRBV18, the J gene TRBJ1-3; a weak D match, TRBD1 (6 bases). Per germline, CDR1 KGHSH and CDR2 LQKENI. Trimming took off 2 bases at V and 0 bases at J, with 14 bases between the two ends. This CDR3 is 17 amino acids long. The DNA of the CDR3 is TGTGCCAGCTCACCAGCACAGGGACTACTCTCTGGAAACACCATATATTTT. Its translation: CASSPAQGLLSGNTIYF. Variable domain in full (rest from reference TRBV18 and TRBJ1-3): NAGVMQNPRHLVRRRGQEARLRCSPMKGHSHVYWYRQLPEEGLKFMVYLQKENIIDESGMPKERFSAEFPKEGPSILRIQQVVRGDSAAYFCASSPAQGLLSGNTIYFGEGSWLTVV.

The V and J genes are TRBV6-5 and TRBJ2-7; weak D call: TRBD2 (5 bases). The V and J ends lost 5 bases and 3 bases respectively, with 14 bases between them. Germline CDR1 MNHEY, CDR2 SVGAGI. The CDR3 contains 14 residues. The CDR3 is CASSPSGIHYEQYF. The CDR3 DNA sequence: TGTGCCAGCAGTCCTTCCGGGATACACTACGAGCAGTACTTC.

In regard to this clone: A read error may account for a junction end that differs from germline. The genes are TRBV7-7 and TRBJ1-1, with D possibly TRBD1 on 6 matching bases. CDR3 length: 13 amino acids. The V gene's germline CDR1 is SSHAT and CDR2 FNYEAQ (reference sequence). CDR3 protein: CASSPTGTAEAFF. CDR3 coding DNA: TGTGCTAGCAGCCCTACAGGGACGGCTGAAGCTTTCTTT.

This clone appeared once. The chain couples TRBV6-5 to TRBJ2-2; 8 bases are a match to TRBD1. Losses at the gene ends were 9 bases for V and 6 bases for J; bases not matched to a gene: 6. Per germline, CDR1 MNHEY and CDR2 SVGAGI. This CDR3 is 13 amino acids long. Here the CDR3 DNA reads TGTGCCAGTTGGACAGGGCGGCCCGGGGAGCTGTTTTTT. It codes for CASWTGRPGELFF.

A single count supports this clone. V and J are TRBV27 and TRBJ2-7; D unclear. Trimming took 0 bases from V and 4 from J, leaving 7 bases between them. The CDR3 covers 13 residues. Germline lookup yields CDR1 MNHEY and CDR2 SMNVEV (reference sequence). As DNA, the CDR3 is TGTGCCAGCAGTTTATCGGGATTTTACGAGCAGTACTTC. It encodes CASSLSGFYEQYF.

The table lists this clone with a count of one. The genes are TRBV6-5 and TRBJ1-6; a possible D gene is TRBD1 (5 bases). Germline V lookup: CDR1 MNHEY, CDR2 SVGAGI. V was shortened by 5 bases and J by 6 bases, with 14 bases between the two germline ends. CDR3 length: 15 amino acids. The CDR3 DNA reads TGTGCCAGCAGTGGGACCCGGATCCGTAATTCACCCCTCCACTTT. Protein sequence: CASSGTRIRNSPLHF.

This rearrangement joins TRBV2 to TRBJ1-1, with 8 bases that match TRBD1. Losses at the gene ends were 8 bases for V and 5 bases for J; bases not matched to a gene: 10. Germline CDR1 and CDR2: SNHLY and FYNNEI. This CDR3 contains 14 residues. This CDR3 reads CASCPAGGGTEAFF. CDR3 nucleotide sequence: TGTGCCAGCTGCCCGGCAGGGGGCGGTACTGAAGCTTTCTTT.

This CDR3 is CASSVGGGTSGDNEQFF. For the CDR3, the DNA is TGTGCCAGCAGCGTAGGGGGTGGTACTAGCGGGGACAATGAGCAGTTCTTC. This rearrangement joins TRBV9 to TRBJ2-1; TRBD2 matches at 10 bases. Germline assignment: CDR1 SGDLS and CDR2 YYNGEE. The CDR3 loop spans 17 amino acids. J lost 5 bases, V lost 0 bases, and 8 bases had no gene match.

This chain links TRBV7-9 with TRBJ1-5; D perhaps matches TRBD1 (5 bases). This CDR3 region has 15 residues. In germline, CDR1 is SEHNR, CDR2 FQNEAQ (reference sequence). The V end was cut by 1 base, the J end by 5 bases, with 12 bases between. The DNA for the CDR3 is TGTGCCAGCAGCTTAGGGGAGGGGCGGTATCAGCCCCAGCATTTT. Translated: CASSLGEGRYQPQHF.

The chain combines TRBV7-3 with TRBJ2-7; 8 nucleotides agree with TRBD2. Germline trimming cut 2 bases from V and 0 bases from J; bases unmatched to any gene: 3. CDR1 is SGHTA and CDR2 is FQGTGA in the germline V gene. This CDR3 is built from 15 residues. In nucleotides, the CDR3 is TGTGCCAGCAGCTTATTAGCGGGAAGCTCCTACGAGCAGTACTTC. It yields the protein CASSLLAGSSYEQYF.

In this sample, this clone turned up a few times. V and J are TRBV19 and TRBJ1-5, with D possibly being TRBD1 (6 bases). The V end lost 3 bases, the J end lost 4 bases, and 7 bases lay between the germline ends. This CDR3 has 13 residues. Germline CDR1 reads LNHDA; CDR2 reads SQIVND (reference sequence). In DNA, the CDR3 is TGTGCCAGTAGTATTACAGGGAATCAGCCCCAGCATTTT. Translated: CASSITGNQPQHF.

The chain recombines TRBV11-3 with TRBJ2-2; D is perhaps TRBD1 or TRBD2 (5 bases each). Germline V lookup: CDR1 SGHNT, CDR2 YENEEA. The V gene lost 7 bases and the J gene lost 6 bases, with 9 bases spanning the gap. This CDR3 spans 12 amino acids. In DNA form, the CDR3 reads TGTGCCAGCACCGGGGACGCCGGGGAGCTGTTTTTT. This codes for CASTGDAGELFF.

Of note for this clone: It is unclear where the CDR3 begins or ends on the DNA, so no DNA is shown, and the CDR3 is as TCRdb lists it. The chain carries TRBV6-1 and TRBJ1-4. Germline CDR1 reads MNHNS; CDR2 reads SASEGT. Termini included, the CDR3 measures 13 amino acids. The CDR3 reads CASSGPAREKLFF.

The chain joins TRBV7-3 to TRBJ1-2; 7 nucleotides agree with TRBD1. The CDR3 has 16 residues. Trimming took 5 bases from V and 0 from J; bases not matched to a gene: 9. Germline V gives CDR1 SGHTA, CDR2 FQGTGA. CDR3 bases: TGTGCCAGCAGCCCAACGGGGCAGGGGGCTAACTATGGCTACACCTTC. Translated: CASSPTGQGANYGYTF.

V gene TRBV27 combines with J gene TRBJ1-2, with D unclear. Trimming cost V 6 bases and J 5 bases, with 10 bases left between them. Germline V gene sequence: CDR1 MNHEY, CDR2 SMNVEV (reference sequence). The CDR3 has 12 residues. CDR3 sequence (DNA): TGTGCCAGCAGGGGCAGCTCTTATGGCTACACCTTC. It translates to CASRGSSYGYTF.

CDR3 nucleotides: TGTGCCAGCAGTTTAGCGGCCCGCGGGGAGCTGTTTTTT. Protein: CASSLAARGELFF. This chain links TRBV28 with TRBJ2-2; D unresolved. The CDR3 runs 13 residues. From germline, CDR1 is MDHEN and CDR2 SYDVKM. Trimming took off 2 bases at V and 7 bases at J, with 8 bases between the two ends. The variable domain in full, with the rest retrieved from reference TRBV28 and TRBJ2-2, is DVKVTQSSRYLVKRTGEKVFLECVQDMDHENMFWYRQDPGLGLRLIYFSYDVKMKEKGDIPEGYSVSREKKERFSLILESASTNQTSMYLCASSLAARGELFFGEGSRLTVL.

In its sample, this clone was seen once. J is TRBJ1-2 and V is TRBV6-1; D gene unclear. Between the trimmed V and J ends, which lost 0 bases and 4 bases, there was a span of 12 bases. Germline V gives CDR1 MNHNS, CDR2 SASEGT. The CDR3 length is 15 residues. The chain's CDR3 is CASSEAITVFYGYTF. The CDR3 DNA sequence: TGTGCCAGCAGTGAAGCGATCACAGTCTTCTATGGCTACACCTTC.